The present entry profiles one TCR beta chain with its context. This clone was picked up one time. The antigen this receptor binds is unknown. Nothing much larger sits one base from this clone, and base qualities are not available. Another Seattle source contributed samples from volunteer blood donors who had recovered from COVID-19. The collaborating institutions used their own protocols to collect whole blood in K2EDTA tubes. For TCRbeta analysis, collaborators shipped samples as frozen whole blood, isolated PBMCs, or DNA extracted from either of those sample types. The entry originates in a study of blood T cell repertoires in COVID-19 (dated by TCRdb to 2018 to 2021). At the level of the whole study: Samples covering the acute and convalescent phases of COVID-19 were provided by collaborators in the United States, Italy and Spain. Where HLA class I and class II types were available, the types were taken from metadata supplied by the sample provider, not from assay-based typing. Deeply sampled blood TCRbeta repertoires from subjects exposed to, actively infected with, or recovered from COVID-19 were included in the dataset. The samples were drawn from two sources: the first 160 participants of the ongoing ImmuneRACE study, and fewer than 1,500 subjects contributed by 6 global collaborators. The repertoires were released in a freely available public database intended as a resource for research on the immune response to SARS-CoV-2. The sample metadata nearly always contained a de-identified subject ID, COVID-19 status, age in years and sex. The material from the prospective study consisted of cDNA or gDNA derived from T cells, B-cell-depleted T cells, or PBMCs.

The immunoSEQ Assay, a bias-controlled multiplex PCR, was used to amplify TCRbeta CDR3 regions from genomic DNA. Concerning the study's data processing: The number of nucleated cells in each sample was estimated from the amplification of reference gene primers within the assay. To quantify the absolute abundance of each unique TCRbeta CDR3 rearrangement, sequence reads were collapsed and filtered. Productive Simpson clonality was computed per sample as the square root of Simpson's diversity index over productive rearrangements. TCRdb took this table from immuneACCESS and kept in-frame rearrangements with V and J called. Such tables lack part of the clones; where checked against another copy, unresolved V genes explain under half of the gap, and the rest is unexplained. V, J and clone size reflect that table, while D and trimming were determined from the DNA. For this sample the table gives fewer than 450,000 clones, of which around nine tenths were detected only once. In total, the top ten clones hold under 3.5% of the sample.

The V end loses 6 bases and the J end loses 4 bases, and a stretch of 18 bases separates them. From the germline V gene, CDR1 is SGHVS and CDR2 is FQNEAQ. From its cysteine to its phenylalanine, the CDR3 spans 15 amino acids. CDR3 DNA only is kept here, 45 bases in frame from base 1. Study-wide conclusions, independent of this receptor: Clinical and demographic metadata were provided uncurated, with the amount varying by source and participant.

The sample taken for sequencing was peripheral blood. The rearranged chain carries TRBV7-8 and TRBJ1-1; no D gene call is confident. This clonotype was sampled from a woman aged 18-29 years who had recovered from COVID-19. The DNA sequence reads TGTGCCAGCAGTCAATATACAGAGATGAGCACTGAAGCTTTCTTT. Its protein is CASSQYTEMSTEAFF.